What follows is one T cell receptor (beta chain) and its context. TCRdb keeps only in-frame clones here, not all; method: immunoSEQ multiplex PCR. Of approximately 170,000 clones listed, more than 80% are singletons. These data come from a study of blood T cell repertoires in COVID-19. The specimen was PBMCs or T cells enriched from blood (not recorded which). This receptor was identified in a man between 45 and 60 years old who had recovered from COVID-19.

This chain's CDR3 is CASMHRGGTEAFF. As DNA, the CDR3 is TGTGCCAGTATGCACAGGGGGGGCACTGAAGCTTTCTTT. This chain uses TRBV19 with TRBJ1-1, with 8 bases lining up with TRBD1. Germline-derived CDR1 and CDR2 are LNHDA and SQIVND (reference sequence). Losses at the gene ends were 7 bases for V and 4 bases for J; bases not matched to a gene: 5. This CDR3 comprises 13 residues.